This is a list of T cell receptor beta chains from one sample in a study of blood T cell repertoires in COVID-19. Measured with immunoSEQ multiplex PCR; TCRdb has only the in-frame clones, and not every one. Altogether approximately 250,000 clones are present, just under 85% being singletons, with the ten largest covering 4%. Sequencing used peripheral blood. The receptors here all came from a middle-aged man with acute or convalescent COVID-19. The CDR3 runs from the conserved cysteine through the conserved F or W. Each record gives: V gene, clone size, CDR3 protein. Not every row has a clone size; where given, it reads once, few, many or a size class.

v_call: TRBV5-1; clone_size: -; cdr3_aa: CASSPRRFDTLAKNIQYF
v_call: TRBV3-1/TRBV3-2; clone_size: -; cdr3_aa: CASSQGPDRGRGYTF
v_call: TRBV28; clone_size: once; cdr3_aa: CASSFWGRADNEQFF
v_call: TRBV30; clone_size: -; cdr3_aa: CAWSVPLGLAGGPGETQYF
v_call: TRBV5-1; clone_size: -; cdr3_aa: CASTRRGYQPQHF
v_call: TRBV18; clone_size: -; cdr3_aa: CASSLTVMNTEAFF
v_call: TRBV6-5; clone_size: -; cdr3_aa: CASSYYRNTGELFF
v_call: TRBV14; clone_size: -; cdr3_aa: CASSQLKFGELFF
v_call: TRBV6-5; clone_size: once; cdr3_aa: CASTRVGSRTNEQFF
v_call: TRBV7-8; clone_size: -; cdr3_aa: CASSLGGLAVYEQYF
v_call: TRBV9; clone_size: -; cdr3_aa: CASSTSGSPLNEQFF
v_call: TRBV18; clone_size: -; cdr3_aa: CASSPLPRTGAQIGYTF
v_call: TRBV5-5; clone_size: -; cdr3_aa: CASSLVVGSNQPQHF
v_call: TRBV7-3; clone_size: few; cdr3_aa: CASSLTRNTEAFF
v_call: TRBV28; clone_size: -; cdr3_aa: CASTQTDRLRGPLHF
v_call: TRBV4-1; clone_size: -; cdr3_aa: CASSQDSTGGQPQHF
v_call: TRBV12-3/TRBV12-4; clone_size: -; cdr3_aa: CASTGAPGGELFF
v_call: TRBV10-2; clone_size: -; cdr3_aa: CATSGGGSTYEQYF
v_call: TRBV28; clone_size: -; cdr3_aa: CASRRQGYTF
v_call: TRBV10-3; clone_size: -; cdr3_aa: CAISESGAYEQYF
v_call: TRBV11-3; clone_size: -; cdr3_aa: CASSPSGHYEQYF
v_call: TRBV7-9; clone_size: -; cdr3_aa: CASSSQGVGEKLFF
v_call: TRBV14; clone_size: -; cdr3_aa: CASSPTSGRYNEQFF
v_call: TRBV9; clone_size: many; cdr3_aa: CASSAHTSSYGYTF
v_call: TRBV9; clone_size: once; cdr3_aa: CASSVEGGYSNQPQHF
v_call: TRBV6-5; clone_size: -; cdr3_aa: CASTPRLPGTGELFF
v_call: TRBV19; clone_size: -; cdr3_aa: CASSHNTEAFF
v_call: TRBV5-6; clone_size: -; cdr3_aa: CASSRDRANSPLHF
v_call: TRBV19; clone_size: -; cdr3_aa: CASWEGIYNSPLHF
v_call: TRBV28; clone_size: -; cdr3_aa: CASSISRELADTQYF
v_call: TRBV5-1; clone_size: -; cdr3_aa: CASSLGSSGRTDTQYF
v_call: TRBV30; clone_size: -; cdr3_aa: CAWRSPGSGYEQYF
v_call: TRBV30; clone_size: once; cdr3_aa: CAWSWSGTGVSGANVLTF
v_call: TRBV11-3; clone_size: -; cdr3_aa: CASSLPSGRRAFF
v_call: TRBV11-1; clone_size: -; cdr3_aa: CASSFRPGTSFYEQYF
v_call: TRBV5-4; clone_size: -; cdr3_aa: CASSENRRNTEAFF
v_call: TRBV30; clone_size: -; cdr3_aa: CAWDMGGNTEAFF
v_call: TRBV6-5; clone_size: few; cdr3_aa: CASSYGDRTNTEAFF
v_call: TRBV15; clone_size: -; cdr3_aa: CATSSTGTGFPPLHF
v_call: TRBV4-1; clone_size: -; cdr3_aa: CASSPRGETQYF
v_call: TRBV9; clone_size: -; cdr3_aa: CASSVGDSHNQPQHF
v_call: TRBV27; clone_size: once; cdr3_aa: CASSSSGPINQPQHF
v_call: TRBV13; clone_size: -; cdr3_aa: CASSQTGATYGYTF
v_call: TRBV19; clone_size: -; cdr3_aa: CASSLELGVNTEAFF
v_call: TRBV5-1; clone_size: -; cdr3_aa: CASSPLQGLAGWGETQYF
v_call: TRBV6-4; clone_size: -; cdr3_aa: CASGQGTGELFF
v_call: TRBV5-4; clone_size: -; cdr3_aa: CASSLAGQGSSDTQYF
v_call: TRBV18; clone_size: once; cdr3_aa: CASSPPPRQETQYF
v_call: TRBV3-1/TRBV3-2; clone_size: -; cdr3_aa: CASSHPNRNYGYTF
v_call: TRBV2; clone_size: -; cdr3_aa: CASSGSGREASYNEQFF
v_call: TRBV2; clone_size: -; cdr3_aa: CASTGGVRAFF
v_call: TRBV5-1; clone_size: -; cdr3_aa: CANERGMAQHF
v_call: TRBV5-6; clone_size: -; cdr3_aa: CASSSGGLETQYF
v_call: TRBV6-1; clone_size: -; cdr3_aa: CASSESGFSYTF
v_call: TRBV27; clone_size: -; cdr3_aa: CASSLAGGNYNEQFF